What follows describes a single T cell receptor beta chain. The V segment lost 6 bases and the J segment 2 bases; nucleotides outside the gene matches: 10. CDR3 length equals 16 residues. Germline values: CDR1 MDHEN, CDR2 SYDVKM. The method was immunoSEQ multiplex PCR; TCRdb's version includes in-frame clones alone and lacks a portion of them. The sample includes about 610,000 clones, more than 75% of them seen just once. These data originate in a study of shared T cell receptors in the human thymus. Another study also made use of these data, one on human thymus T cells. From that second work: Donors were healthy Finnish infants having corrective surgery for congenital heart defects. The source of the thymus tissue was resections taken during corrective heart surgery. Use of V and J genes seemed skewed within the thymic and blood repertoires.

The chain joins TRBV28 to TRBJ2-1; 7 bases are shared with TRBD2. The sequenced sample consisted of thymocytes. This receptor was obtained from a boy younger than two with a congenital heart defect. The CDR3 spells CASSPGDYLTYNEQFF. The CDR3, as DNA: TGTGCCAGCAGCCCCGGGGACTACCTTACCTACAATGAGCAGTTCTTC. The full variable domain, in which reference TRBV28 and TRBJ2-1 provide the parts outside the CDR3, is DVKVTQSSRYLVKRTGEKVFLECVQDMDHENMFWYRQDPGLGLRLIYFSYDVKMKEKGDIPEGYSVSREKKERFSLILESASTNQTSMYLCASSPGDYLTYNEQFFGPGTRLTVL.